A selection of T cell receptor beta chains follows, all from one sample in a study of control samples from healthy donors and cancer patients. TCRdb's copy holds only in-frame clones and misses some; the assay was immunoSEQ multiplex PCR. The table has about 20,000 clones, around nine tenths seen once. Input material: PBMCs. The source of these receptors is a man in his sixties with head and neck cancer. The CDR3 runs from the conserved cysteine through the conserved F or W. Each record gives: D gene, clone size, J gene, V gene, CDR3 DNA, CDR3 protein. D genes are given only for firm matches. Rows may omit the clone size; those that give it use once, few, many or a size class.

TRBD2	NA	TRBJ2-5	TRBV24-1	TGTGCCACCAGCTCCGGGACTACGAAACAAGAGACCCAGTACTTC	CATSSGTTKQETQYF
TRBD1	NA	TRBJ1-3	TRBV3-1/TRBV3-2	TGTGCCAGCAGCCCTGATTACAGGGGTAAGAACACCATATATTTT	CASSPDYRGKNTIYF
TRBD2	NA	TRBJ2-7	TRBV10-3	TGTGCCATCAGTGAGAAGGCAGGCGGCGGGGGGGAGCAGTACTTC	CAISEKAGGGGEQYF
TRBD2	NA	TRBJ2-7	TRBV6-5	TGTGCCAGTGGACTAGCGGGTAGCGAGCAGTACTTC	CASGLAGSEQYF
NA	NA	TRBJ2-5	TRBV6-1	TGTGCCAGCGGAGGGAGGAGACAAGAGACCCAGTACTTC	CASGGRRQETQYF
TRBD1	NA	TRBJ1-5	TRBV19	TGTGCCAGTAGTCTCGAACCCTGGGACAGGGGTTTCAATCAGCCCCAGCATTTT	CASSLEPWDRGFNQPQHF
NA	NA	TRBJ1-1	TRBV18	TGTGCCAGCTCACCACAGGGGAGCACTGAAGCTTTCTTT	CASSPQGSTEAFF
NA	NA	TRBJ2-7	TRBV5-1	TGCGCCAGCAGGGAAGCCTACGAGCAGTACTTC	CASREAYEQYF
NA	NA	TRBJ2-2	TRBV3-1/TRBV3-2	TGTGCCAGCAGCCTACGGGGGGCCCCCGCGGGGGAGCTGTTTTTT	CASSLRGAPAGELFF
TRBD2	NA	TRBJ2-3	TRBV23-1	TGCGCCAGCAGTCGTAAGCGGGGGGCCGGGACGCAGTATTTT	CASSRKRGAGTQYF
NA	NA	TRBJ1-1	TRBV9	TGTGCCAGCAGCGCAGCCGGAGGGAATCTGAACACTGAAGCTTTCTTT	CASSAAGGNLNTEAFF
NA	once	TRBJ1-6	TRBV25-1	TGTGCCAGCAATCTAGGAGGTTCACCCCTCCACTTT	CASNLGGSPLHF
NA	NA	TRBJ1-2	TRBV6-5	TGTGCCAGCAGCCTAGGGGGGGCACATGGCTACACCTTC	CASSLGGAHGYTF
TRBD1	NA	TRBJ1-1	TRBV6-5	TGTGCCAGCAGGTACCAGGGGGGCACTGAAGCTTTCTTT	CASRYQGGTEAFF
TRBD1	NA	TRBJ1-2	TRBV6-5	TGTGCCAGCACTGTGAACGGACAGGGATCTTTAGGCTACACCTTC	CASTVNGQGSLGYTF
NA	NA	TRBJ2-5	TRBV7-2	TGTGCCAGCAGCCCCAGTATACTGGAGACCCAGTACTTC	CASSPSILETQYF
NA	NA	TRBJ1-2	TRBV5-8	TGTGCCAGCAGCTTGGACGGGCGGGGCTACACCTTC	CASSLDGRGYTF
NA	few	TRBJ2-3	TRBV11-2	TGTGCCAGCAGCTTAGATAGGCCACCTCCGGATACGCAGTATTTT	CASSLDRPPPDTQYF
NA	NA	TRBJ1-5	TRBV15	TGTGCCCCCCGGGCGGGAGGGGGGGGTAGCAATCAGCCCCAGCATTTT	CAPRAGGGGSNQPQHF
NA	NA	TRBJ2-3	TRBV7-2	TGTGCCAGCACTGAATGGGGACCAGATACGCAGTATTTT	CASTEWGPDTQYF
TRBD1	NA	TRBJ2-1	TRBV9	TGTGCCAGCAGCGTAGGACTGGGACAGTCCACGAATGAGCAGTTCTTC	CASSVGLGQSTNEQFF
NA	NA	TRBJ2-5	TRBV20-1	TGCAGTGCGGGCCCCATCGAGACCCAGTACTTC	CSAGPIETQYF
NA	NA	TRBJ2-7	TRBV5-6	TGTGCCAGCAGCTTGCCCGGACTGCCCAAGGTATACGAGCAGTACTTC	CASSLPGLPKVYEQYF
NA	NA	TRBJ1-6	TRBV27	TGTGCCAGCAGTTCGGATCCATACGAGGGGTCCTATAATTCACCCCTCCACTTT	CASSSDPYEGSYNSPLHF
NA	once	TRBJ1-1	TRBV27	TGTGCCAGCAGGGGGACGGTGAACACTGAAGCTTTCTTT	CASRGTVNTEAFF
TRBD1	NA	TRBJ1-6	TRBV7-2	TGTGCCAGCAGCTTATTACAGGGGCGGAATAATTCACCCCTCCACTTT	CASSLLQGRNNSPLHF
NA	few	TRBJ1-5	TRBV7-2	TGTGCCAGCAGCTTAGATAATGCAGGTCAGCCCCAGCATTTT	CASSLDNAGQPQHF
NA	NA	TRBJ1-1	TRBV6-6	TGTGCCAGCAGTTACGAGTCTCTGAACACTGAAGCTTTCTTT	CASSYESLNTEAFF
NA	NA	TRBJ2-1	TRBV15	TGTGCCACCAGCAGAGACCGGACGGGCGGGCGATACAATGAGCAGTTCTTC	CATSRDRTGGRYNEQFF
TRBD1	NA	TRBJ1-4	TRBV7-6	TGTGCCAGCAGCGGGAGGACAGGCCCGAATGAAAAACTGTTTTTT	CASSGRTGPNEKLFF
NA	NA	TRBJ1-2	TRBV4-2	TGTGCCAGCAGCCAAGATCAGACCTACTATGGCTACACCTTC	CASSQDQTYYGYTF
NA	NA	TRBJ2-1	TRBV18	TGTGCCAGCTCCCCGGGGCCGGGCGGAGAGCAGTTCTTC	CASSPGPGGEQFF
NA	NA	TRBJ2-7	TRBV19	TGTGCCAGCTCACTTGGGCATACCTACGAGCAGTACTTC	CASSLGHTYEQYF
NA	NA	TRBJ1-2	TRBV6-5	TGTGCCAGTCTGGGAAATAACTATGGCTACACCTTC	CASLGNNYGYTF
TRBD1	NA	TRBJ1-4	TRBV7-6	TGTGCCAGCAGCTTAGAAGGGACAGGGCCTGAAAAACTGTTTTTT	CASSLEGTGPEKLFF
NA	NA	TRBJ2-6	TRBV3-1/TRBV3-2	TGTGCCAGCAGCCAAGTGTCTGGGGCCAACGTCCTGACTTTC	CASSQVSGANVLTF
NA	NA	TRBJ1-2	TRBV5-8	TGTGCCAGCAGCTTCGGACGCAGCTATGGCTACACCTTC	CASSFGRSYGYTF
NA	NA	TRBJ2-4	TRBV3-1/TRBV3-2	TGTGCCAGCAGCCGAAAGGGACCTAACATTCAGTACTTC	CASSRKGPNIQYF
TRBD1	NA	TRBJ2-7	TRBV9	TGTGCCAGCAGCGTTTCCACCTCGACAGGGGGAGAGCAGTACTTC	CASSVSTSTGGEQYF
NA	NA	TRBJ2-2	TRBV6-6	TGTGCCAGCAGGGGGTGCAGGGGAGGGGTCGGGGAGCTGTTTTTT	CASRGCRGGVGELFF
TRBD2	NA	TRBJ2-3	TRBV3-1/TRBV3-2	TGTGCCAGCAGCCAACCGCGGGGGGGCGGGGCAGATACGCAGTATTTT	CASSQPRGGGADTQYF